Presented here are 13 T cell receptor beta chains from one specimen sequenced in a study of blood T cell repertoires in COVID-19. The protocol was immunoSEQ multiplex PCR, while the TCRdb copy is restricted to in-frame clones and leaves out a portion. The profile covers roughly 70,000 clones, with 91% appearing a single time and approximately 14% taken by the ten largest. Sequences were obtained from peripheral blood. The source is a human donor with active COVID-19. The donor label of this sample is uncertain.

V usage is TRBV4-1 and J usage is TRBJ2-3; 7 bases match TRBD2. Germline CDR1 and CDR2: MGHRA and YSYEKL. The V gene end was trimmed by 10 bases and the J gene end by 2 bases; junction bases not matched to a gene: 12. This CDR3 comprises 15 residues. The CDR3: CAISPSSGLTDTQYF. Written as DNA, the CDR3 is TGCGCCATTTCCCCCTCTAGCGGACTCACAGATACGCAGTATTTT.

The chain has TRBV10-3 and TRBJ2-1; possibly TRBD2 for D (6 bases). CDR3 size: 14 residues. V dropped 6 bases and J dropped 4 bases, with 13 bases sitting between them. The germline V gene has CDR1 ENHRY and CDR2 SYGVKD. The CDR3 reads CAIREVAAYNEQFF. The CDR3 bases are TGTGCCATCAGGGAGGTAGCGGCTTACAATGAGCAGTTCTTC.

The rearrangement uses TRBV19 and TRBJ2-4; maybe TRBD2 (6 bases). V shed 2 bases and J shed 0 bases, with 23 bases lying between them. Germline V gene data show CDR1 as LNHDA and CDR2 as SQIVND (reference sequence). This CDR3 spans 20 amino acids. CDR3 protein: CASSIRFRDSSPLAKNIQYF. The CDR3 bases are TGTGCCAGTAGTATAAGGTTTCGGGACTCGAGCCCATTAGCCAAAAACATTCAGTACTTC.

CDR3 coding DNA: TGTGCCAGCAGTTTCATCAAGGGGGAAGCTTTCTTT. It codes for CASSFIKGEAFF. V gene TRBV6-5 combines with J gene TRBJ1-1, with a weak D call TRBD1 (5 bases). The germline V and J ends were trimmed by 4 bases and 8 bases, with 11 bases remaining between them. CDR3 length equals 12 residues. Germline lookup yields CDR1 MNHEY and CDR2 SVGAGI.

This sequence joins TRBV5-1 and TRBJ2-5, with D perhaps matching TRBD2 (5 bases). The CDR3 has 15 residues. The V end was cut by 0 bases, the J end by 1 base, with 10 bases between. CDR1 and CDR2 (germline): SGHRS, YFSETQ. Written as DNA, the CDR3 is TGCGCCAGCAGCTTGGAAGGGAGCCCCCAAGAGACCCAGTACTTC. It is translated as CASSLEGSPQETQYF.

V gene TRBV4-1 combines with J gene TRBJ1-5; 7 positions agree with TRBD1. The CDR3 has 16 amino acids. From germline, CDR1 is MGHRA and CDR2 YSYEKL. V lost 1 base and J lost 1; bases outside the gene matches: 4. CDR3 in amino acids: CASSQAWTGSNQPQHF. The CDR3 region has the DNA TGCGCCAGCAGCCAAGCCTGGACAGGCAGCAATCAGCCCCAGCATTTT.

DNA for the CDR3: TGCAGCGTTGAAGTATGGACTAGCGGGAGAGGGTTCTCCTACGAGCAGTACTTC. Translation: CSVEVWTSGRGFSYEQYF. This rearrangement joins TRBV29-1 to TRBJ2-7; 13 bases map to TRBD2. With 1 base clipped from V and 0 bases from J, the junction kept 9 bases outside the gene matches. Germline lookup yields CDR1 SQVTM and CDR2 ANQGSEA. CDR3 length equals 18 residues.

The genes are TRBV9 and TRBJ1-1; no clear D gene. Germline CDR1 is SGDLS and CDR2 is YYNGEE. V was pared by 0 bases and J by 0 bases, with 9 bases between. The CDR3 spans 15 residues. In DNA, the CDR3 is TGTGCCAGCAGCGTAGGGGAGAGGATGAACACTGAAGCTTTCTTT. Its translation: CASSVGERMNTEAFF. Full variable domain (rest looked up from reference TRBV9 and TRBJ1-1): DSGVTQTPKHLITATGQRVTLRCSPRSGDLSVYWYQQSLDQGLQFLIQYYNGEERAKGNILERFSAQQFPDLHSELNLSSLELGDSALYFCASSVGERMNTEAFFGQGTRLTVV.

This chain links TRBV6-7 with TRBJ1-1; D not certain. TRBV6-7 is annotated as an ORF whose role is uncertain. The CDR3 is 14 amino acids. V was trimmed by 5 bases and J by 1 base, leaving 11 bases between them. The CDR3 sequence is CASSDIFRNTEAFF. The CDR3 region has the DNA TGTGCCAGCAGTGACATTTTCAGGAACACTGAAGCTTTCTTT.

This chain uses TRBV4-2 with TRBJ1-1, with D perhaps TRBD1 (5 bases). V shed 0 bases and J shed 0 bases, with 5 bases lying between them. CDR3 length: 14 residues. Germline-derived CDR1 and CDR2 are LGHNA and YNFKEQ. The CDR3 DNA sequence: TGTGCCAGCAGCCAAGAGACAGTGAACACTGAAGCTTTCTTT. The encoded protein is CASSQETVNTEAFF.

The J gene is TRBJ2-3, the V gene TRBV19; possibly TRBD1 for D (6 bases). The CDR3 has 15 residues. Trimming shortened V by 4 bases and J by 5 bases, and 16 bases separated the two germline ends. Germline V gives CDR1 LNHDA, CDR2 SQIVND (reference sequence). The DNA for the CDR3 is TGTGCCAGTAGTACGGGACACCCGGGCGAAGATACGCAGTATTTT. Translation: CASSTGHPGEDTQYF.

The chain couples TRBV6-2 or TRBV6-3 to TRBJ2-1; 10 bases are shared with TRBD2. The V gene end was trimmed by 5 bases and the J gene end by 9 bases; junction bases not matched to a gene: 13. The CDR3 covers 16 residues. Looked up from germline, CDR1 is MNHEY and CDR2 is SVGEGT. CDR3 sequence: CASSRALAGAEGEQFF. The CDR3 DNA is TGTGCCAGCAGTCGAGCCCTAGCGGGAGCCGAAGGTGAGCAGTTCTTC.

The CDR3 protein is CASSQEPGASTDTQYF. In DNA, the CDR3 is TGCGCCAGCAGCCAAGAGCCAGGGGCTAGCACAGATACGCAGTATTTT. The chain carries TRBV4-3 and TRBJ2-3; D might be TRBD1 (6 bases). Germline values: CDR1 LGHNA, CDR2 YSLEER. The CDR3 is made up of 16 amino acids. Trimming left V 0 bases short and J 0 bases short, with 10 bases between.